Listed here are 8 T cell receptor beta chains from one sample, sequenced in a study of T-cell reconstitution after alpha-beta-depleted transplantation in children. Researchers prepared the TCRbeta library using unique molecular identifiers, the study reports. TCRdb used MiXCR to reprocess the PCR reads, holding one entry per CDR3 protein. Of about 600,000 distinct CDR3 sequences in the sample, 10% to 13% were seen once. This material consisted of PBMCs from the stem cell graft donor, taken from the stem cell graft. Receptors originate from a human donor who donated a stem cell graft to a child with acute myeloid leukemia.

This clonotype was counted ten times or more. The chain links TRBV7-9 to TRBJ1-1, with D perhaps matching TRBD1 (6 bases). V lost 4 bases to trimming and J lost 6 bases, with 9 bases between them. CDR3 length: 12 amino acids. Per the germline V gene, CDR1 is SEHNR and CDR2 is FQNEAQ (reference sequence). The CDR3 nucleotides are TGTGCCAGCAGCTCCGGACAGTCTGAAGCTTTCTTT. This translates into CASSSGQSEAFF.

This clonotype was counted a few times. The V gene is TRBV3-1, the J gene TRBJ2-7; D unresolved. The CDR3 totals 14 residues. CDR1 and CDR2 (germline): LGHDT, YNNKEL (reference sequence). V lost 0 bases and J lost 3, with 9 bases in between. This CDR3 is CASSQEGLFYEQYF. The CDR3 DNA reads TGTGCCAGCAGCCAAGAAGGGCTCTTCTACGAGCAGTACTTC.

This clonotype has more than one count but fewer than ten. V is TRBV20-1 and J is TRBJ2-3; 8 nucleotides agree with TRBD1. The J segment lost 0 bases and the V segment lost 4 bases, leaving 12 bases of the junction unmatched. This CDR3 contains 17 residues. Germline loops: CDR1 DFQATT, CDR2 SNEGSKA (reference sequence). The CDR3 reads CSAKSPYGQGSTDTQYF. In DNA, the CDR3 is TGCAGTGCTAAGTCGCCCTACGGACAGGGAAGCACAGATACGCAGTATTTT.

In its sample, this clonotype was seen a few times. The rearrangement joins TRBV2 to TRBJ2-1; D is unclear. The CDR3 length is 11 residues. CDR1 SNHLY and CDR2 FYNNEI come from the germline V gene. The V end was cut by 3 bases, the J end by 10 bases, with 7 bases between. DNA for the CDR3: TGTGCCAGCAGTGAGAGGTGGGAGCAGTTCTTC. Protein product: CASSERWEQFF.

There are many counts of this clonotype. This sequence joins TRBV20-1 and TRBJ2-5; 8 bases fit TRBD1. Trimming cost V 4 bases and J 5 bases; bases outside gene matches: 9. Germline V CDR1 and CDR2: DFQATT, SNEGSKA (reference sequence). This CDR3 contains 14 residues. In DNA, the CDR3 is TGCAGTGCTACACCGGGACAGGCAACGGAGACCCAGTACTTC. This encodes CSATPGQATETQYF.

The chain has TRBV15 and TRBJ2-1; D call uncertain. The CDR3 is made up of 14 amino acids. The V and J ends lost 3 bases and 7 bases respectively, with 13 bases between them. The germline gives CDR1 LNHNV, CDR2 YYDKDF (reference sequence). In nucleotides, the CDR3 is TGTGCCACCAGCAGCCCACCCGAGAGAAATGAGCAGTTCTTC. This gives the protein CATSSPPERNEQFF.

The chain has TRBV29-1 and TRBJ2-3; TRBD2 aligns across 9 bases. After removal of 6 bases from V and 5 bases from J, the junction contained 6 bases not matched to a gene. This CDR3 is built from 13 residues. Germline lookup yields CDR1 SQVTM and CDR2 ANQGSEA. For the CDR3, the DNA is TGCAGCGTCCCGGGACTAGCAAGAGATACGCAGTATTTT. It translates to CSVPGLARDTQYF.

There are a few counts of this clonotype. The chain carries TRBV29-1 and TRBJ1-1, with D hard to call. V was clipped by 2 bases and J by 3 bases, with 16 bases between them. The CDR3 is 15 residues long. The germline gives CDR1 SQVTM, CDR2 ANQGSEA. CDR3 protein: CSVENLVRSDTEAFF. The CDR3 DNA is TGCAGCGTTGAAAATCTCGTGAGGTCGGACACTGAAGCTTTCTTT.